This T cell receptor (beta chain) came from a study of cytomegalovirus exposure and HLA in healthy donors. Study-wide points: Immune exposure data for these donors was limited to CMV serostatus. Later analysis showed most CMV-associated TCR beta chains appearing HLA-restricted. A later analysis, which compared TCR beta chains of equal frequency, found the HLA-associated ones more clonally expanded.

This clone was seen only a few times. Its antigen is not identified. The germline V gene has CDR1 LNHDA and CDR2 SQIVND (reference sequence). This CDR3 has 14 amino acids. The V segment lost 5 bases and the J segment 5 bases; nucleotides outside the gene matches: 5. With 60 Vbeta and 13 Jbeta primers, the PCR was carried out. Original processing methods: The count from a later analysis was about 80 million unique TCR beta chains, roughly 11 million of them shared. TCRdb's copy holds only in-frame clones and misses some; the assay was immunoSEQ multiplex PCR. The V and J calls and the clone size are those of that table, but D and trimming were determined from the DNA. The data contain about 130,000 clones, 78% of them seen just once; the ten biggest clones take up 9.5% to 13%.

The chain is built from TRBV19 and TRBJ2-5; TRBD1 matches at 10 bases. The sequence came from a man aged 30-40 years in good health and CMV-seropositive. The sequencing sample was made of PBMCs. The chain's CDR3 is CASSADRGRETQYF. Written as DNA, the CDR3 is TGTGCCAGTAGTGCTGACAGGGGGCGGGAGACCCAGTACTTC.